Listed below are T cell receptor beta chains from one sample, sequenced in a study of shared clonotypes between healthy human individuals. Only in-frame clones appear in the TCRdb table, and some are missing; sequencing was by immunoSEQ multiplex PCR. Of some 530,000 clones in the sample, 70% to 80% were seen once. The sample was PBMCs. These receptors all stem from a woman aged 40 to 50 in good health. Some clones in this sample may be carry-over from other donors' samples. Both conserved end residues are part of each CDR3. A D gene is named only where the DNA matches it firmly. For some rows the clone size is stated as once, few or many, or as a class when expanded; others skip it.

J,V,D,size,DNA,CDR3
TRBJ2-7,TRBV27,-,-,TGTGCCAGCAAGAGGCAGGACACCTACGAGCAGTACTTC,CASKRQDTYEQYF
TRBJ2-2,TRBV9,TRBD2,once,TGTGCCAGCAGCCAGAGCCGCGCGGGAGTTAGTACCGGGGAGCTGTTTTTT,CASSQSRAGVSTGELFF
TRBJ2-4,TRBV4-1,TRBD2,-,TGCGCCAGCAGCCAAGATCGGACTAGCGGGGACCTAGCCAAAAACATTCAGTACTTC,CASSQDRTSGDLAKNIQYF
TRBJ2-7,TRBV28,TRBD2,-,TGTGCCAGCAGTTTATATGGGGGAGGGCTAGCGGGAGAGTCCTACGAGCAGTACTTC,CASSLYGGGLAGESYEQYF
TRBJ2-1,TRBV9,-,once,TGTGCCAGCAGCGTATCGAGTGGCATCAACAATGAGCAGTTCTTC,CASSVSSGINNEQFF
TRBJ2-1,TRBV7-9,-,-,TGTGCCAGCAGCCCCGAGACGGGGAGCTCCTACAATGAGCAGTTCTTC,CASSPETGSSYNEQFF
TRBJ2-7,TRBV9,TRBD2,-,TGTGCCAGCAGCCGGACTAGTAACTCCTACGAGCAGTACTTC,CASSRTSNSYEQYF
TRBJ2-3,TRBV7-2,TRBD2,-,TGTGCCAGCAGCGCTACTAGCGGCCCGGGAGATACGCAGTATTTT,CASSATSGPGDTQYF
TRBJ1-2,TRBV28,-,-,TGTGCCTTAAAACCAGGCCTTAACTATGGCTACACCTTC,CALKPGLNYGYTF
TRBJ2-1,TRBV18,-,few,TGTGCCAGCTCACCACAAGGGAGCTCCTACAATGAGCAGTTCTTC,CASSPQGSSYNEQFF
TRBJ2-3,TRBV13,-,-,TGTGCCAGCAGCTTCCGGACGGAGTACAGCACAGATACGCAGTATTTT,CASSFRTEYSTDTQYF
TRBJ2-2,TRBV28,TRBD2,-,TGTGCCAGCAAGGGCGGGAGGAACACCGGGGAGCTGTTTTTT,CASKGGRNTGELFF
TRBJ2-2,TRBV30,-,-,TGTGCCTGGAGTGTGGGGGCAGGGAGCACCGGGGAGCTGTTTTTT,CAWSVGAGSTGELFF
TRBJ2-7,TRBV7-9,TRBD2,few,TGTGCCAGCAGCTTAGCCCTAGCGGGGGGCGAGCAGTACTTC,CASSLALAGGEQYF
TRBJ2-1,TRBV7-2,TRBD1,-,TGTGCCAGCAGCTTTCGGACAGGGGGGCATGAGCAGTTCTTC,CASSFRTGGHEQFF
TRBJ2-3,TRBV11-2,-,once,TGTGCCAGCAGCTTAGGGGAGGTTACGCAGTATTTT,CASSLGEVTQYF
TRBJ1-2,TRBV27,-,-,TGTGCCAGCAGTTTCAAGGGTAACTATGGCTACACCTTC,CASSFKGNYGYTF
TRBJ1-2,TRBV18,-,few,TGTGCCAGCTCACCACGGGAAGAGGGTGGCTACACCTTC,CASSPREEGGYTF
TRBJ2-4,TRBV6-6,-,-,TGTGCCAGCAGTTACGAGGGACCCAAAAACATTCAGTACTTC,CASSYEGPKNIQYF
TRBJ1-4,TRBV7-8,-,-,TGTGCCAGCAGGCCTCCGGGGGCGCCTAATGAAAAACTGTTTTTT,CASRPPGAPNEKLFF
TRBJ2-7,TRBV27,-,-,TGTGCCAGCCGTAATAGGGGGTTAATAGCTGGGGCCTACGAGCAGTACTTC,CASRNRGLIAGAYEQYF
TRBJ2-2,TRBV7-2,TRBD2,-,TGTGCCAGCAGGAGGGAGGGCGGCACCGGGGAGCTGTTTTTT,CASRREGGTGELFF